A single sample is the source of the 7 T cell receptor beta chains below, sequenced in a study of response to subunit inactivated influenza vaccine. TCRdb ran MiXCR on the RT-PCR reads and lists one entry per CDR3 protein. There are 550,000 to 800,000 distinct CDR3 sequences in the sample; 15% to 19% occur only once, and approximately 10% lies in the top ten. The sample in question was PBMCs from blood, obtained 12 days after vaccination. These receptors were taken from a man aged 45-65 years who received an inactivated influenza vaccine.

The chain recombines TRBV4-3 with TRBJ1-1, with D maybe TRBD1 (5 bases). Germline-derived CDR1 and CDR2 are LGHNA and YSLEER. V lost 2 bases and J 4 bases, leaving 14 bases between the germline ends. The CDR3 length is 15 residues. The CDR3 region is CASSQSGLGGTEAFF. CDR3 coding DNA: TGCGCCAGCAGCCAATCTGGTTTGGGGGGCACTGAAGCTTTCTTT.

V and J are TRBV6-5 and TRBJ1-4; D might be TRBD1 (5 bases). Trimming stripped 2 bases from V and 10 bases from J, with 17 bases between. The CDR3 sequence is 15 residues long. CDR1 is MNHEY and CDR2 is SVGAGI in the germline V gene. CDR3 sequence: CASSYNPLGGGKLFF. CDR3 DNA sequence: TGTGCCAGCAGTTACAACCCCCTGGGGGGAGGAAAACTGTTTTTT.

This clonotype was observed a handful of times. The chain combines TRBV9 with TRBJ2-7, with D perhaps TRBD2 (5 bases). This CDR3 comprises 15 residues. V lost 0 bases, J lost 2 bases, and 12 bases lay in between. CDR1 is SGDLS and CDR2 is YYNGEE in the germline V gene. The CDR3 nucleotides are TGTGCCAGCAGCGTAGGATCCAATAGCGCCTACGAGCAGTACTTC. This encodes CASSVGSNSAYEQYF.

The genes are TRBV20-1 and TRBJ2-3, with 9 nucleotides matching TRBD2. V dropped 3 bases and J dropped 2; count of bases not matched to a gene: 9. The CDR3 covers 16 residues. Germline CDR1 reads DFQATT; CDR2 reads SNEGSKA (reference sequence). The CDR3 is CSARAGTSSATDTQYF. CDR3 coding DNA: TGCAGTGCTAGGGCCGGGACTAGCAGTGCCACAGATACGCAGTATTTT.

This clonotype was seen many times. This sequence joins TRBV5-5 and TRBJ1-6, with 8 bases fitting TRBD1. Germline values: CDR1 SGHKS, CDR2 YYEKEE (reference sequence). The CDR3 runs 15 residues. V shed 2 bases and J 9 bases; nucleotides not matched to a gene: 7. The CDR3 spells CASSFSGTGGSPLHF. In DNA, the CDR3 is TGTGCCAGCAGCTTCTCCGGGACAGGAGGTTCACCCCTCCACTTT.

This clonotype was seen a few times. The chain combines TRBV11-1 with TRBJ2-5; D unclear. Germline V CDR1 and CDR2: SGHAT, FQDESV (reference sequence). V lost 6 bases to trimming and J lost 0 bases, with 29 bases between them. This CDR3 region has 20 residues. The DNA for the CDR3 is TGTGCCAGCAGGCACTCTCAAACCGGGCCCCCCGAATCTAACCAAGAGACCCAGTACTTC. The encoded protein is CASRHSQTGPPESNQETQYF.

This clonotype came up a few times. The CDR3 DNA reads TGTGCCAGCACTCTAGAGGGCTACGAGCAGTACTTC. Translating gives CASTLEGYEQYF. The chain links TRBV11-2 to TRBJ2-7; D might be TRBD2 (5 bases). The length of the CDR3 is 12 residues. V was pared by 7 bases and J by 3 bases, with 10 bases between. CDR1 and CDR2 (germline): SGHAT, FQNNGV. The whole variable domain, filled in from reference TRBV11-2 and TRBJ2-7, reads EAGVAQSPRYKIIEKRQSVAFWCNPISGHATLYWYQQILGQGPKLLIQFQNNGVVDDSQLPKDRFSAERLKGVDSTLKIQPAKLEDSAVYLCASTLEGYEQYFGPGTRLTVT.